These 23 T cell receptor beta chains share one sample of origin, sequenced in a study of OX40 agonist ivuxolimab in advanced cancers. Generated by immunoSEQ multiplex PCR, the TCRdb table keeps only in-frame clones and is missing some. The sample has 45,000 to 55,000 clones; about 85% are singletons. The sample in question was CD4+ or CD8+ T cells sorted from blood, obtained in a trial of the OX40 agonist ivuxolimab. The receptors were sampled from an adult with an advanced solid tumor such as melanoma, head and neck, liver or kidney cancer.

CDR3 nucleotides: TGTGCCAGCAACTCCGGCTACGAGCAGTACTTC. Translating gives CASNSGYEQYF. V gene TRBV6-5 combines with J gene TRBJ2-7; D is uncertain. V was cut by 7 bases and J by 3 bases, with 7 bases left in between. The CDR3 sequence is 11 residues long. Germline V CDR1 and CDR2: MNHEY, SVGAGI.

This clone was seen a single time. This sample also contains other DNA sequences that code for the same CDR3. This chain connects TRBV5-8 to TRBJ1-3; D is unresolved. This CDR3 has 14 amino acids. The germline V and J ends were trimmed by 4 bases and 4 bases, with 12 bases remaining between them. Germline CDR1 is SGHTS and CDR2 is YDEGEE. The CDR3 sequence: CASSRTASGNTIYF. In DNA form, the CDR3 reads TGTGCCAGCAGCCGGACGGCGTCGGGAAACACCATATATTTT.

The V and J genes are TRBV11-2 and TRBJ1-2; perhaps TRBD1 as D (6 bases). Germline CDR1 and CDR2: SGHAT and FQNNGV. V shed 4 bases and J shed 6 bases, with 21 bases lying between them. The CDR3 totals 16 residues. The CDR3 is CASSSHRGVRGDGYTF. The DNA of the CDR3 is TGTGCCAGCAGCTCACATAGAGGCGTCAGGGGTGATGGCTACACCTTC.

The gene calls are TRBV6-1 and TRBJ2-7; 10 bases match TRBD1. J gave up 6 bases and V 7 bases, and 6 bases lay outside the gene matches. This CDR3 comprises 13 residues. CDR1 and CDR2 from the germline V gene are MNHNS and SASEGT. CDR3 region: CASTRGQGSEQYF. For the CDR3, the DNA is TGTGCCAGCACGCGGGGACAGGGGAGCGAGCAGTACTTC.

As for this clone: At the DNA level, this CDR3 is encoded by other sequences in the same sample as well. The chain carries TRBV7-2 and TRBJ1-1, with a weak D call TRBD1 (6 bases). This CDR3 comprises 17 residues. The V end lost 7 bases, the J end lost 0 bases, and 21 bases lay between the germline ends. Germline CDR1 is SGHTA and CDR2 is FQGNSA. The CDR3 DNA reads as TGTGCCAGCACTCAATTACAGGGAGTCCCCATGAACACTGAAGCTTTCTTT. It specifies CASTQLQGVPMNTEAFF.

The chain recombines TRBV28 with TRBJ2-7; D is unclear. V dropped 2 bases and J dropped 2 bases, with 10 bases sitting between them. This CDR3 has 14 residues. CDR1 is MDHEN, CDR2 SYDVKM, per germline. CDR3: CASSLTVSAYEQYF. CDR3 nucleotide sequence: TGTGCCAGCAGTTTAACTGTTTCAGCCTACGAGCAGTACTTC. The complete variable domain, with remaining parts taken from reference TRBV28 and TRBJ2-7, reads DVKVTQSSRYLVKRTGEKVFLECVQDMDHENMFWYRQDPGLGLRLIYFSYDVKMKEKGDIPEGYSVSREKKERFSLILESASTNQTSMYLCASSLTVSAYEQYFGPGTRLTVT.

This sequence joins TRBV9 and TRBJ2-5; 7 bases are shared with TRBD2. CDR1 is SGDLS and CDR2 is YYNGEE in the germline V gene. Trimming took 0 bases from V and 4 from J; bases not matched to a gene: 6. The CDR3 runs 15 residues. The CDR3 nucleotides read TGTGCCAGCAGCGTAGAGCGGGGACCCCCAGAGACCCAGTACTTC. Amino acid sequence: CASSVERGPPETQYF.

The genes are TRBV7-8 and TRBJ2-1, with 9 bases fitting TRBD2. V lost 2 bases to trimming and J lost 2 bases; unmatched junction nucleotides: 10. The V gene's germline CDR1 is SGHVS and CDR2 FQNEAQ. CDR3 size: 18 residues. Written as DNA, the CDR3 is TGTGCCAGCAGCTTACGTTACCGGCGGGAGGGCCCCTACAATGAGCAGTTCTTC. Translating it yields CASSLRYRREGPYNEQFF.

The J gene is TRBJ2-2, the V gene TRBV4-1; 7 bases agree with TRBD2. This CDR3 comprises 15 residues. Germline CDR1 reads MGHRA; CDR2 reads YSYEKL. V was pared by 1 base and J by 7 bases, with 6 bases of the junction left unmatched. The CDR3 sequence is CASSQVDREGGELFF. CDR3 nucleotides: TGCGCCAGCAGCCAAGTCGATAGGGAGGGCGGGGAGCTGTTTTTT.

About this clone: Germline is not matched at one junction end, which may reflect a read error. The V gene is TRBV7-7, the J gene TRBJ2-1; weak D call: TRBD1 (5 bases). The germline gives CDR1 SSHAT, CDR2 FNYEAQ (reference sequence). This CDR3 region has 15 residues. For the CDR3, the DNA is TGTGCTAGCAGCTTGGGGCAAGTCTCCTACAATGAGCAGTTCTTC. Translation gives CASSLGQVSYNEQFF.

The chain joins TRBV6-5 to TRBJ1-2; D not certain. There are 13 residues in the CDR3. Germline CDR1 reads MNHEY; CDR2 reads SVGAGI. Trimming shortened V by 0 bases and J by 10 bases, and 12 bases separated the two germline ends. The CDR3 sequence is CASSYSSPALYTF. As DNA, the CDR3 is TGTGCCAGCAGTTACTCTTCACCCGCCCTCTACACCTTC.

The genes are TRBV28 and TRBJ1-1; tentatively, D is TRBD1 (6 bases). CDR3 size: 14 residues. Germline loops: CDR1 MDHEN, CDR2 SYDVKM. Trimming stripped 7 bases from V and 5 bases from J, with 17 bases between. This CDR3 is CASNLMAGETEAFF. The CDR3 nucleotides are TGTGCCAGCAACTTAATGGCAGGGGAAACTGAAGCTTTCTTT.

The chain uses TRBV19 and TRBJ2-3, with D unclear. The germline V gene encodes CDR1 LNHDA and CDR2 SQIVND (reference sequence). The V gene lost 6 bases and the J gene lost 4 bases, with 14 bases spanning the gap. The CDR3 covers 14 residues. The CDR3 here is CASRPLSEPDTQYF. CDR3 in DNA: TGTGCCAGTAGGCCTTTGAGCGAGCCAGATACGCAGTATTTT.

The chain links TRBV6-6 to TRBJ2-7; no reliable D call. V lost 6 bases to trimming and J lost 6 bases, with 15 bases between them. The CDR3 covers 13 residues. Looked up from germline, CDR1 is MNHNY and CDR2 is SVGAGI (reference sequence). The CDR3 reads CASRPHSIGEQYF. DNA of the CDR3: TGTGCCAGCAGACCCCACTCAATAGGCGAGCAGTACTTC.

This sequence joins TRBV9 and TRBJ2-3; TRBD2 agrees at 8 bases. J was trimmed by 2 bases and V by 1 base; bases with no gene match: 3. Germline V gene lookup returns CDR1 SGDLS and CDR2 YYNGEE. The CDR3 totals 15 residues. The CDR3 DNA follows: TGTGCCAGCAGCGTATCGCGGGGGGACACAGATACGCAGTATTTT. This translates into CASSVSRGDTDTQYF. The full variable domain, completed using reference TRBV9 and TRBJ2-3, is DSGVTQTPKHLITATGQRVTLRCSPRSGDLSVYWYQQSLDQGLQFLIQYYNGEERAKGNILERFSAQQFPDLHSELNLSSLELGDSALYFCASSVSRGDTDTQYFGPGTRLTVL.

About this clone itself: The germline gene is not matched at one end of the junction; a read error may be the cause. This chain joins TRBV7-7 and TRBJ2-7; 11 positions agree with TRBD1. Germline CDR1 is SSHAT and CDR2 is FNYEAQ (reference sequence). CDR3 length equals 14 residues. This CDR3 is CASSPGQGAYEQYF. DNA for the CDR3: TGTGCTAGCAGCCCGGGACAGGGGGCCTACGAGCAGTACTTC.

The CDR3 spells CASSGGDLGTDTQYF. The CDR3, as DNA: TGTGCCAGCAGTGGTGGCGATCTCGGCACAGATACGCAGTATTTT. The J gene is TRBJ2-3, the V gene TRBV2; D gene unclear. Trimming took 4 bases from V and 1 from J, leaving 12 bases between them. This CDR3 has 15 amino acids. The V gene's germline CDR1 is SNHLY and CDR2 FYNNEI.

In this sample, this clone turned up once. The CDR3 reads CASSHLTGSSSYEQYF. CDR3 in DNA: TGCGCCAGCAGCCATTTAACAGGGTCGTCATCCTACGAGCAGTACTTC. This chain links TRBV5-1 with TRBJ2-7, with D maybe TRBD1 (6 bases). This CDR3 has 16 residues. CDR1 and CDR2 (germline): SGHRS, YFSETQ. V was cut by 4 bases and J by 1 base, with 18 bases left in between.

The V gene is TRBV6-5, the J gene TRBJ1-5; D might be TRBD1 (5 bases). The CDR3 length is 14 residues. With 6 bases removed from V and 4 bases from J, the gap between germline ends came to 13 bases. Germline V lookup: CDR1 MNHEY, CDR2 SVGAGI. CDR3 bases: TGTGCCAGCAGCTCGGGGCAGCATAATCAGCCCCAGCATTTT. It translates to CASSSGQHNQPQHF.

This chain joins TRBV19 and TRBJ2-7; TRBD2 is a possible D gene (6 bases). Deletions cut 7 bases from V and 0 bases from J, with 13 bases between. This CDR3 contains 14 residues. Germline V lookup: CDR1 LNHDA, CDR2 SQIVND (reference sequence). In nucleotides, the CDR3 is TGTGCCAGTAAGGGGACTCCTAGCTCCTACGAGCAGTACTTC. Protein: CASKGTPSSYEQYF.

CDR3 in amino acids: CASSETGLAKNIQYF. DNA for the CDR3: TGCGCCAGCAGTGAGACCGGCCTAGCCAAAAACATTCAGTACTTC. The rearrangement uses TRBV10-1 and TRBJ2-4; D is undetermined. Looked up from germline, CDR1 is WNHNN and CDR2 is SYGVQD (reference sequence). Trimming pared 2 bases from V and 0 bases from J, leaving 8 bases between. The CDR3 runs to 15 residues.

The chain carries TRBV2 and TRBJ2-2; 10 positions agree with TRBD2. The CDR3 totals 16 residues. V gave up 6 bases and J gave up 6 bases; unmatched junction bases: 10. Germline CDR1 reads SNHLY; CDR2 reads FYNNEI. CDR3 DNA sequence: TGTGCCAGCAGGCGGGGCCTAGCGGGAGCGGCCGGGGAGCTGTTTTTT. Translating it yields CASRRGLAGAAGELFF.

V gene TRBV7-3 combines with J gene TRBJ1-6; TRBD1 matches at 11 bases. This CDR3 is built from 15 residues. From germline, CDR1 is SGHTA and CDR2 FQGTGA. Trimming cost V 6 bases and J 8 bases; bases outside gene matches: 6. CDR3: CASSAGQGAHSPLHF. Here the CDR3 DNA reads TGTGCCAGCAGTGCCGGACAGGGGGCCCATTCACCCCTCCACTTT.